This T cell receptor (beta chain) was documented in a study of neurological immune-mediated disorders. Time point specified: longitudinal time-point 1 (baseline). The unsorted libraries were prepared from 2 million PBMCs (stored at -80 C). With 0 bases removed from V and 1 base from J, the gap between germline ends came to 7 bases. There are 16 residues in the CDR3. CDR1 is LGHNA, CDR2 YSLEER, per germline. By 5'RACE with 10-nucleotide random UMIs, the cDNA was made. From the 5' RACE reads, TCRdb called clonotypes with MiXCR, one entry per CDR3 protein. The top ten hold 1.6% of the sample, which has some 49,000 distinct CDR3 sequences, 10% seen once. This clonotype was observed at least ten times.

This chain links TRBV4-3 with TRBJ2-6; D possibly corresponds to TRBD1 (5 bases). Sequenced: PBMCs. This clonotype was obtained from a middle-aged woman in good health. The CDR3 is CASSQEAGSGANVLTF. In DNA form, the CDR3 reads TGCGCCAGCAGCCAAGAAGCAGGGTCTGGGGCCAACGTCCTGACTTTC.